This T cell receptor beta chain was retrieved from a study of T cell responses to AZD1222 COVID-19 vaccine. Profiling relied on immunoSEQ multiplex PCR, and the TCRdb table lists in-frame clones only, not all of them. The sample gives 120,000 or so clones, around nine tenths of which show up once; around 30% is in the top ten. On this clone itself: Antigen: not known.

Germline loops: CDR1 LNHDA, CDR2 SQIVND (reference sequence). This CDR3 comprises 15 residues. With 4 bases removed from V and 0 bases from J, the gap between germline ends came to 10 bases. Whole-study results and caveats: Clonal diversity was possibly underestimated, and the donors were mostly white British, with more females. Unmutated variant regions reportedly attract nearly half of all spike-specific TCRs. Increased Spike-specific TCR breadth and depth were observed after two AZD1222 doses. Only after the peak T cell response were repertoires sampled.

This material consisted of peripheral blood, taken on day 0 of AZD1222 vaccination. The chain links TRBV19 to TRBJ1-3; D not resolved. This TCR came from an adult in good health. The CDR3 sequence is CASSTGPYSGNTIYF. The CDR3 DNA is TGTGCCAGTAGTACCGGACCTTACTCTGGAAACACCATATATTTT.